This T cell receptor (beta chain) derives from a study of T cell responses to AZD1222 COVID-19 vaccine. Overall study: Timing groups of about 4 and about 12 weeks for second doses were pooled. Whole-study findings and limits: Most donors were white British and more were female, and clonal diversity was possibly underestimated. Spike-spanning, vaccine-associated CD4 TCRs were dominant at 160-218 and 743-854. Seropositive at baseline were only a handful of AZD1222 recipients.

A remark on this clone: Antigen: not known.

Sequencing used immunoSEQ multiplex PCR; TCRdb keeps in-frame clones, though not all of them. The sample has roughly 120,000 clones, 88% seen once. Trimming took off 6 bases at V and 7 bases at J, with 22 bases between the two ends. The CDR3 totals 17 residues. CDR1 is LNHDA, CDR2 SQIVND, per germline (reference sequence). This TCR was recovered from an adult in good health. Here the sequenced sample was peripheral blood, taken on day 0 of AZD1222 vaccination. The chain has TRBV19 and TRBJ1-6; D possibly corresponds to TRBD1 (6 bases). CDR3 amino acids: CASRSEITGLENSPLHF. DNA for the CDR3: TGTGCCAGTAGATCCGAAATAACAGGGTTGGAGAATTCACCCCTCCACTTT.